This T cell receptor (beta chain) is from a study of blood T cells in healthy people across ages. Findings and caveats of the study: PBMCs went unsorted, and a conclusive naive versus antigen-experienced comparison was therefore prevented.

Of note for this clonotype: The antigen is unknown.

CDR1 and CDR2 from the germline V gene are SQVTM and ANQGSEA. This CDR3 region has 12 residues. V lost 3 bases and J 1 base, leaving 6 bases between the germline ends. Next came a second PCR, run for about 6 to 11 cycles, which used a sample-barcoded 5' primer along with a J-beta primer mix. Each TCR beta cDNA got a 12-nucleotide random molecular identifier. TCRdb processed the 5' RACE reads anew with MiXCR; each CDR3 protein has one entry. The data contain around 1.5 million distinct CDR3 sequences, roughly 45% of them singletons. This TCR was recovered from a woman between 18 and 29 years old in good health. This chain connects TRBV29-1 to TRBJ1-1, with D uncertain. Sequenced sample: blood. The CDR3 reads CSVDLWNTEAFF. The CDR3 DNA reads TGCAGCGTTGACTTATGGAACACTGAAGCTTTCTTT.